The sequence of this T cell receptor beta chain was determined in a study of blood T cell repertoires in COVID-19. Study at large: The origin of the acute and convalescent COVID-19 samples was the United States, Italy and Spain.

As processed by the authors: Reference gene primer amplification in the assay estimated nucleated cell counts. Sequencing was performed with immunoSEQ multiplex PCR; in TCRdb, only in-frame clones are kept and a portion is missing. V and J calls and clone size are copied from that table; D and trimming were computed from the DNA. In the table there are 400,000 to 500,000 clones, about 88% of which are singletons. The CDR3 has 13 residues. The ends were cut back, 2 bases at V and 3 bases at J, with 7 bases in the middle. Germline assignment: CDR1 MNHEY and CDR2 SVGAGI. The chain joins TRBV6-5 to TRBJ1-2, with no clear D. Source material: PBMCs or T cells enriched from blood (not recorded which). The TCR comes from a woman younger than 30 who had been exposed to COVID-19. Here the CDR3 reads CASSYTVDYGYTF. CDR3 DNA sequence: TGTGCCAGCAGTTACACGGTGGACTATGGCTACACCTTC.